The next 26 T cell receptor beta chains were all read from a single sample in a study of cytomegalovirus exposure and HLA in healthy donors. Primers included in the PCR were 60 Vbeta and 13 Jbeta primers. Profiling relied on immunoSEQ multiplex PCR, and the TCRdb table lists in-frame clones only, not all of them. The sample contains about 180,000 clones, about 69% of which appear only once. The sample was PBMCs. Receptor source: a human donor in good health.

The chain carries TRBV16 and TRBJ2-1; perhaps TRBD1 as D (6 bases). V lost 0 bases and J 6 bases, leaving 9 bases between the germline ends. Germline CDR1 and CDR2: KGHSY and FQNENV. The length of the CDR3 is 14 residues. CDR3 region: CASSQSRGGNEQFF. In nucleotides, the CDR3 is TGTGCCAGCAGCCAATCCCGAGGGGGCAATGAGCAGTTCTTC.

V is TRBV21-1 and J is TRBJ2-2; the DNA was not compared with TRBD1, the D call given in the table. TRBV21-1 corresponds to a pseudogene. The CDR3 is 16 amino acids. The CDR3 nucleotides read TGTGCCAGCAGCAAAGAGTCGGGACACCCTTCCGGGGAGCTGTTTTTT. It is translated as CASSKESGHPSGELFF.

The sample holds a few counts of this clone. V and J are TRBV5-8 and TRBJ2-7, with TRBD2 identical over 13 bases. The CDR3 covers 18 residues. V lost 1 base, J lost 0 bases, and 7 bases stayed unmatched. The germline V gene encodes CDR1 SGHTS and CDR2 YDEGEE. The CDR3 sequence: CASSLSRTSGGFSYEQYF. The CDR3 nucleotides read TGTGCCAGCAGCTTGAGCCGGACTAGCGGGGGATTCTCCTACGAGCAGTACTTC.

The chain links TRBV6-5 to TRBJ2-3, with TRBD1 matching over 11 bases. CDR1 is MNHEY, CDR2 SVGAGI, per germline. V lost 2 bases to trimming and J lost 1 base; unmatched junction nucleotides: 2. This CDR3 contains 16 residues. The CDR3 protein is CASSYAGQGGTDTQYF. CDR3 bases: TGTGCCAGCAGTTACGCGGGACAGGGGGGCACAGATACGCAGTATTTT.

In DNA form, the CDR3 reads TGCGCCAGCAGCTTGGATCCGAGCGGGGGGGGGACAGATACGCAGTATTTT. The encoded protein is CASSLDPSGGGTDTQYF. The rearrangement links TRBV5-1 to TRBJ2-3; 10 bases line up with TRBD2. Unmatched junction bases numbered 7, after V lost 0 bases and J lost 3 bases. The germline V gene has CDR1 SGHRS and CDR2 YFSETQ. This CDR3 comprises 17 residues. The full variable domain, with the rest looked up from reference TRBV5-1 and TRBJ2-3, is KAGVTQTPRYLIKTRGQQVTLSCSPISGHRSVSWYQQTPGQGLQFLFEYFSETQRNKGNFPGRFSGRQFSNSRSEMNVSTLELGDSALYLCASSLDPSGGGTDTQYFGPGTRLTVL.

This chain links TRBV5-6 with TRBJ1-1, with 7 bases that match TRBD1. CDR1 is SGHDT, CDR2 YYEEEE, per germline. There are 16 residues in the CDR3. The junction had 11 bases not matched to a gene; V was cut back by 6 bases and J by 0 bases. The CDR3 DNA reads as TGTGCCAGCACCCAAAGGACAGGCAGCATGAACACTGAAGCTTTCTTT. It codes for CASTQRTGSMNTEAFF. The complete variable domain, with remaining parts taken from reference TRBV5-6 and TRBJ1-1, reads DAGVTQSPTHLIKTRGQQVTLRCSPKSGHDTVSWYQQALGQGPQFIFQYYEEEERQRGNFPDRFSGHQFPNYSSELNVNALLLGDSALYLCASTQRTGSMNTEAFFGQGTRLTVV.

This chain links TRBV4-3 with TRBJ2-1, with D possibly matching TRBD1 (5 bases). The V gene's germline CDR1 is LGHNA and CDR2 YSLEER. CDR3 length: 14 amino acids. The germline V and J ends were trimmed by 0 bases and 8 bases, with 11 bases remaining between them. The CDR3 nucleotides are TGCGCCAGCAGCCAAGATCGGCAGGGTGATGAGCAGTTCTTC. This translates into CASSQDRQGDEQFF.

This clone was found a few times. The chain uses TRBV10-3 and TRBJ2-5; 7 bases map to TRBD2. Trimming took 0 bases from V and 1 from J; bases not matched to a gene: 8. Germline loops: CDR1 ENHRY, CDR2 SYGVKD. This CDR3 has 17 residues. The CDR3 region has the DNA TGTGCCATCAGTGAGTCGAGGTCCAGCGGGGTCCAAGAGACCCAGTACTTC. This encodes CAISESRSSGVQETQYF.

V and J are TRBV30 and TRBJ1-2; 7 bases match TRBD1. The CDR3 runs to 13 residues. Per germline, CDR1 GTSNPN and CDR2 SVGIG (reference sequence). V lost 5 bases and J lost 4; bases outside the gene matches: 7. The CDR3 sequence is CAWGTARFYGYTF. DNA of the CDR3: TGTGCCTGGGGGACAGCGAGGTTCTATGGCTACACCTTC.

J is TRBJ2-1 and V is TRBV2, with D possibly TRBD1 on 5 matching bases. The germline CDR1 and CDR2 sequences are SNHLY and FYNNEI. Trimming took off 7 bases at V and 8 bases at J, with 15 bases between the two ends. The CDR3 totals 13 residues. DNA for the CDR3: TGTGCCAGCATTGCCTGGGGCCGCGATGAGCAGTTCTTC. It is translated as CASIAWGRDEQFF.

This clone was counted a single time. The chain recombines TRBV7-6 with TRBJ2-3; D is perhaps TRBD2 (7 bases). The CDR3 loop spans 16 amino acids. Germline lookup yields CDR1 SGHVS and CDR2 FNYEAQ. Trimming shortened V by 3 bases and J by 1 base, and 14 bases separated the two germline ends. The CDR3 region has the DNA TGTGCCAGCAGCTTGGGGGGGGCGGGGGGCACAGATACGCAGTATTTT. Protein: CASSLGGAGGTDTQYF. Full variable domain (missing parts from reference TRBV7-6 and TRBJ2-3): GAGVSQSPRYKVTKRGQDVALRCDPISGHVSLYWYRQALGQGPEFLTYFNYEAQQDKSGLPNDRFSAERPEGSISTLTIQRTEQRDSAMYRCASSLGGAGGTDTQYFGPGTRLTVL.

This chain connects TRBV11-2 to TRBJ2-7; D gene ambiguous. Trimming removed 1 base from V and 2 bases from J, with 6 bases in between. The length of the CDR3 is 13 residues. CDR1 and CDR2 from the germline V gene are SGHAT and FQNNGV. The CDR3 spells CASSLGLAYEQYF. The CDR3, as DNA: TGTGCCAGCAGCTTAGGGCTAGCCTACGAGCAGTACTTC. Full variable domain (missing parts from reference TRBV11-2 and TRBJ2-7): EAGVAQSPRYKIIEKRQSVAFWCNPISGHATLYWYQQILGQGPKLLIQFQNNGVVDDSQLPKDRFSAERLKGVDSTLKIQPAKLEDSAVYLCASSLGLAYEQYFGPGTRLTVT.

The gene calls are TRBV29-1 and TRBJ1-1, with D possibly being TRBD1 (6 bases). The CDR3 sequence is 14 residues long. V dropped 6 bases and J dropped 4 bases, with 18 bases sitting between them. From germline, CDR1 is SQVTM and CDR2 ANQGSEA. The CDR3 nucleotides read TGCAGCGTCCTCACGGGGGGGCAGGGCACTGAAGCTTTCTTT. It yields the protein CSVLTGGQGTEAFF. The full variable domain, rest sourced from reference TRBV29-1 and TRBJ1-1, is SAVISQKPSRDICQRGTSLTIQCQVDSQVTMMFWYRQQPGQSLTLIATANQGSEATYESGFVIDKFPISRPNLTFSTLTVSNMSPEDSSIYLCSVLTGGQGTEAFFGQGTRLTVV.

A few counts support this clone. V is TRBV4-2 and J is TRBJ2-5; 11 bases agree with TRBD2. V was pared by 1 base and J by 1 base, with 11 bases of the junction left unmatched. Germline loops: CDR1 LGHNA, CDR2 YNFKEQ. The CDR3 loop spans 19 amino acids. Here the CDR3 DNA reads TGTGCCAGCAGCCAAGGTCACTTCTCTAGCGGGGGGTCCCAAGAGACCCAGTACTTC. Amino acids: CASSQGHFSSGGSQETQYF.

The J gene is TRBJ1-1, the V gene TRBV19; D may be TRBD1 (6 bases). Germline V gives CDR1 LNHDA, CDR2 SQIVND (reference sequence). The CDR3 contains 14 residues. Trimming pared 3 bases from V and 1 base from J, leaving 9 bases between. CDR3 sequence: CASSIGQPNTEAFF. For the CDR3, the DNA is TGTGCCAGTAGTATTGGACAGCCGAACACTGAAGCTTTCTTT.

The chain couples TRBV7-8 to TRBJ2-5, with 8 bases identical to TRBD2. The CDR3 totals 18 residues. The germline CDR1 and CDR2 sequences are SGHVS and FQNEAQ. V was clipped by 2 bases and J by 2 bases; unmatched bases: 13. DNA of the CDR3: TGTGCCAGCAGCTTAAGCGGGAGCCGCCTGGTCCCACAAGAGACCCAGTACTTC. This encodes CASSLSGSRLVPQETQYF.

The chain links TRBV6-6 to TRBJ2-7; maybe TRBD1 (5 bases). Trimming took off 2 bases at V and 3 bases at J, with 14 bases between the two ends. This CDR3 has 15 residues. The germline gives CDR1 MNHNY, CDR2 SVGAGI (reference sequence). The chain's CDR3 is CASSYTVGQGYEQYF. CDR3 in DNA: TGTGCCAGCAGTTACACGGTGGGTCAGGGCTACGAGCAGTACTTC.

The V and J genes are TRBV5-1 and TRBJ2-5; TRBD2 agrees at 9 bases. The CDR3 covers 16 residues. V lost 0 bases, J lost 1 base, and 4 bases stayed unmatched. Germline assignment: CDR1 SGHRS and CDR2 YFSETQ. Here the CDR3 reads CASSLGVAGVQETQYF. In DNA form, the CDR3 reads TGCGCCAGCAGCTTGGGGGTAGCGGGGGTCCAAGAGACCCAGTACTTC.

The chain couples TRBV5-5 to TRBJ1-4, with D hard to call. The germline CDR1 and CDR2 sequences are SGHKS and YYEKEE (reference sequence). The length of the CDR3 is 16 residues. The V and J ends lost 0 bases and 5 bases respectively, with 14 bases between them. CDR3 nucleotide sequence: TGTGCCAGCAGCTTGGCGACTTCGGGAGGGAATGAAAAACTGTTTTTT. Its translation is CASSLATSGGNEKLFF.

The V gene is TRBV7-9, the J gene TRBJ2-7, with 7 bases identical to TRBD1. This CDR3 region has 15 residues. V was clipped by 6 bases and J by 3 bases; unmatched bases: 11. Per the germline V gene, CDR1 is SEHNR and CDR2 is FQNEAQ (reference sequence). The CDR3 loop is CASRATTGQNYEQYF. CDR3 DNA: TGTGCCAGCAGGGCGACCACGGGACAGAACTACGAGCAGTACTTC.

The chain combines TRBV6-6 with TRBJ2-4; D may be TRBD1 (5 bases). The V end lost 7 bases, the J end lost 8 bases, and 18 bases lay between the germline ends. Per germline, CDR1 MNHNY and CDR2 SVGAGI (reference sequence). The CDR3 is 14 amino acids. CDR3 residues: CASIFSGAQDIQYF. In nucleotides, the CDR3 is TGTGCCAGCATCTTCAGTGGGGCGCAGGACATTCAGTACTTC.

Written as DNA, the CDR3 is TGTGCCAGCAGAGAAGGGCGGGGCGCAAACACCGGGGAGCTGTTTTTT. Translation gives CASREGRGANTGELFF. The chain is built from TRBV7-9 and TRBJ2-2; the D gene is possibly TRBD2 (6 bases). CDR1 and CDR2 (germline): SEHNR, FQNEAQ (reference sequence). The germline V and J ends were trimmed by 6 bases and 2 bases, with 16 bases remaining between them. The CDR3 has 16 amino acids.

The CDR3 reads CAWSEAPRQETQYF. The CDR3 DNA follows: TGTGCCTGGAGTGAAGCGCCGCGCCAAGAGACCCAGTACTTC. The rearrangement links TRBV30 to TRBJ2-5; no definite D call. The CDR3 spans 14 residues. V lost 1 base, J lost 1 base, and 10 bases lay in between. Germline lookup yields CDR1 GTSNPN and CDR2 SVGIG (reference sequence).

CDR3 protein: CASSAKERGSYEQYF. As DNA, the CDR3 is TGTGCCAGCAGCGCCAAGGAGCGGGGGTCCTACGAGCAGTACTTC. The chain is built from TRBV9 and TRBJ2-7, with 8 nucleotides matching TRBD2. Germline-derived CDR1 and CDR2 are SGDLS and YYNGEE. CDR3 length equals 15 residues. The ends lost 3 bases at V and 1 base at J; junction bases unmatched: 6.

The genes are TRBV19 and TRBJ1-5, with 7 bases fitting TRBD1. This CDR3 spans 17 amino acids. V lost 5 bases to trimming and J lost 2 bases; unmatched junction nucleotides: 12. Germline loops: CDR1 LNHDA, CDR2 SQIVND (reference sequence). For the CDR3, the DNA is TGTGCCAGTAGTTCTCCGGGACAGCAAGGGGGCAATCAGCCCCAGCATTTT. This sequence encodes CASSSPGQQGGNQPQHF.

This clone was observed a single time. The same CDR3 arises from other DNA sequences in this sample as well. The chain employs TRBV20-1 and TRBJ2-7, with a weak D call TRBD1 (5 bases). Germline V lookup: CDR1 DFQATT, CDR2 SNEGSKA (reference sequence). CDR3 length: 11 amino acids. Trimming stripped 2 bases from V and 3 bases from J, with 5 bases between. CDR3 protein: CSARQGYEQYF. CDR3 sequence (DNA): TGCAGTGCTAGACAGGGCTACGAGCAGTACTTC.